This note documents a single T cell receptor (beta chain) sequence. Its antigen remains unidentified. Profiled with immunoSEQ multiplex PCR; TCRdb holds only in-frame clones, not every one. The sample shows about 990,000 clones, roughly 74% of them seen only once. This entry belongs to a study of shared clonotypes between healthy human individuals. On the study more broadly: Sampling drew on donors who were a couple of women and three men aged 18 to 49. Study-wide results and limits: Represented diversity (both genetic and exposure-history) was limited by the small number of donors. Naive subsets typically showed greater estimated richness than memory subsets.

The donors were adults (healthy and HIV-negative) with no recent acute infections or vaccinations. The sequencing input was memory CD4+ T cells from PBMCs. Subset reported: CD45RA-negative fraction. This clonotype was sampled from a young man in good health. Some clones in this sample may be carry-over from other donors' samples.

CDR3 nucleotide sequence: TGTGCCAGCAGCGTAGCCCGAACAGAGACCCAGTACTTC. Protein sequence: CASSVARTETQYF. This chain joins TRBV9 and TRBJ2-5; D not certain. Trimming cost V 0 bases and J 4 bases, with 7 bases left between them. The germline CDR1 and CDR2 sequences are SGDLS and YYNGEE. The CDR3 totals 13 residues.